This T cell receptor beta chain was identified during a study of beta chain features in type 1 diabetes. Points from the study as a whole: All four CD4+ subsets of Type 1 diabetes patients contained TCRB CDR3s that were moderately but significantly shorter.

As regards this clone: Antigen specificity is unknown.

As every portion of the isolated RNA was reverse transcribed, the sequencing read expressed TCRB transcripts. Produced via immunoSEQ multiplex PCR; TCRdb's table is partial and in-frame only. The table includes about 25,000 clones, 68% detected once. The CDR3 loop spans 14 amino acids. Trimming left V 1 base short and J 6 bases short, with 12 bases between. Germline-derived CDR1 and CDR2 are MGHRA and YSYEKL. This TCR derives from a woman in her 40s with type 1 diabetes. The chain carries TRBV4-1 and TRBJ1-1; D not resolved. The source material was stem cell memory CD4+ T cells from blood. The CDR3 loop is CASSQVQNNAEAFF. The CDR3 DNA sequence: TGCGCCAGCAGCCAAGTTCAGAACAACGCTGAAGCTTTCTTT.